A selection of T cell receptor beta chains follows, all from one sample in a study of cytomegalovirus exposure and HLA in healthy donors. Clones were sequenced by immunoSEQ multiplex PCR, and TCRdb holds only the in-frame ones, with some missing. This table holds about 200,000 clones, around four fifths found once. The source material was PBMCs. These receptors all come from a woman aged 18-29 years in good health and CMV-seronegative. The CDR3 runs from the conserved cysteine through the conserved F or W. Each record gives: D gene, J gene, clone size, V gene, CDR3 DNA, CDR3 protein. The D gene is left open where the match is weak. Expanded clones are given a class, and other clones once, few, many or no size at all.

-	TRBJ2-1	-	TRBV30	TGTGCCTGGGGAAGGGGCAGCAGCTACAATGAGCAGTTCTTC	CAWGRGSSYNEQFF
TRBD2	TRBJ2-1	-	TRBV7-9	TGTGCCAGCAGCCATTGGCGGGAGGGCCTCTACAATGAGCAGTTCTTC	CASSHWREGLYNEQFF
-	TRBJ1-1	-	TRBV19	TGTGCCAGTAGTATGTGGGGATTGAACACTGAAGCTTTCTTT	CASSMWGLNTEAFF
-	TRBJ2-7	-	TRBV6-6	TGTGCCAGCAGTTACTTGGGGGGCGAGCAGTACTTC	CASSYLGGEQYF
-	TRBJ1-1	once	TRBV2	TGTGCCAGCAGTGTTGGGGGGTCGAACACTGAAGCTTTCTTT	CASSVGGSNTEAFF
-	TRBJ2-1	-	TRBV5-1	TGCGCCAGCAGCTTCAGTGGGAGCTCCTACAATGAGCAGTTCTTC	CASSFSGSSYNEQFF
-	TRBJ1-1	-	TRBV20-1	TGCAGTGCCCCGAACACTGAAGCTTTCTTT	CSAPNTEAFF
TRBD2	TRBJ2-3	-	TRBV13	TGTGCCAGCAGCGACGGGCATAGCGGGAGCTTTTGGACGCAGTATTTT	CASSDGHSGSFWTQYF
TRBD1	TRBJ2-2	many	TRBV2	TGTGCCAGCAGCGCAGCCGCGCGGACAGGGGGAACCGGGGAGCTGTTTTTT	CASSAAARTGGTGELFF
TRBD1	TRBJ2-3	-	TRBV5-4	TGTGCCAGCAGCCAAAGACAGGGTGGGGCCACAGATACGCAGTATTTT	CASSQRQGGATDTQYF
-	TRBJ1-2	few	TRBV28	TGTGCCAGCAGTTTACCGCGCGGGGCTAACACCTTC	CASSLPRGANTF
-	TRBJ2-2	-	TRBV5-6	TGTGCCAGCAGCTTGTCCGCGGTCGCGAACACCGGGGAGCTGTTTTTT	CASSLSAVANTGELFF
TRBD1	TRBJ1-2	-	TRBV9	TGTGCCAGCAGCCCCAAAAAAGACAGGGAAGACTATGGCTACACCTTC	CASSPKKDREDYGYTF
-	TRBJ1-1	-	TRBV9	TGTGCCAGCAGCGTAGACCGGGTGGCTGAAGCTTTCTTT	CASSVDRVAEAFF
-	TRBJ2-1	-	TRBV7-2	TGTGCCAGCAACCCCCAGAGATACAATGAGCAGTTCTTC	CASNPQRYNEQFF
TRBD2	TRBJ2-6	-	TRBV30	TGTGCCTGGTCTGGGGGGGCTGGGGCCAACGTCCTGACTTTC	CAWSGGAGANVLTF
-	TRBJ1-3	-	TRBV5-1	TGCGCCAGCAGCTTGGCGCAGGGTGGGGACACCATATATTTT	CASSLAQGGDTIYF
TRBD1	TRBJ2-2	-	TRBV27	TGTGCCAGCAGCCTGGACAGGGGGCGCGGCGGGGAGCTGTTTTTT	CASSLDRGRGGELFF
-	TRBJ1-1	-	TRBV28	TGTGCCAGCAGTTTATTGGGGGACACTGAAGCTTTCTTT	CASSLLGDTEAFF
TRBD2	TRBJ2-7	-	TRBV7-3	TGTGCCAGCAGCCAATCTAGAGCGGGAGTTTCCTACGAGCAGTACTTC	CASSQSRAGVSYEQYF
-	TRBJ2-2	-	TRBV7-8	TGTGCCAGCAGCCACCCGACAGGGAGGTTGACCGGGGAGCTGTTTTTT	CASSHPTGRLTGELFF
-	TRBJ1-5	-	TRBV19	TGTGCCAGCGCGGCCAGCCGACAGCCCCAGCATTTT	CASAASRQPQHF
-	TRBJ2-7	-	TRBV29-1	TGCAGCGCGTTTGTGGGGGACCTAGAATCCTACGAGCAGTACTTC	CSAFVGDLESYEQYF